This record covers a single TCR beta chain. The CDR3 is 14 amino acids. Deletions cut 5 bases from V and 2 bases from J, with 12 bases between. Germline CDR1 is MNHEY and CDR2 is SVGAGI. The data belong to a study of blood T cell repertoires in COVID-19. Study background: Sites across the United States, Italy and Spain contributed samples from acute and convalescent COVID-19. The analysed material was cDNA or gDNA that came from T cells, B-cell-depleted T cells, or PBMCs.

Per the study methods: For nucleated cells, counts were estimated from reference gene primer amplification. Method: immunoSEQ multiplex PCR; TCRdb's copy keeps in-frame clones and lacks some. V and J calls and clone size are as listed in that table; D and trimming were resolved from the DNA. The data hold about 72,000 clones, with approximately 86% observed a single time. The TCR comes from a man aged 45 to 65 with acute or convalescent COVID-19. The sequenced sample consisted of peripheral blood. V is TRBV6-5 and J is TRBJ1-1, with no clear D. The CDR3 loop reads CASSPTRRNTEAFF. CDR3 in DNA: TGTGCCAGCAGTCCGACCAGGCGAAACACTGAAGCTTTCTTT.